The present TCR beta chain was sequenced within a study of shared clonotypes between healthy human individuals. Study-level background: In total, the donors were a couple of women and a few men aged 18 to 49. CD4 naive and memory got three plates each, CD8 naive two, CD8 memory one. Study findings and constraints: In general, naive subsets displayed greater estimated richness than memory subsets did. A reduction in generation probabilities was seen for non-shared clonotypes relative to those shared by all four donors.

Clones were sequenced by immunoSEQ multiplex PCR, and TCRdb holds only the in-frame ones, with some missing. In the table there are 2 million to 2.5 million clones, just under 95% of which are singletons. As concerns this clone: The target antigen is unknown.

V was pared by 3 bases and J by 5 bases, with 19 bases between. CDR1 is SQVTM and CDR2 is ANQGSEA in the germline V gene. The CDR3 has 16 amino acids. The specimen sequenced was naive CD4+ T cells from PBMCs. This sample's subset: CD45RA+ positively selected. The clonotype originates from a man between 18 and 35 years old in good health. Some clones in this sample may be carry-over from other donors' samples. The rearrangement joins TRBV29-1 to TRBJ2-2, with D perhaps being TRBD1 or TRBD2 (7 bases each). DNA for the CDR3: TGCAGCGTTGACAGGGGGGGTGCGTTGGAGACCGGGGAGCTGTTTTTT. Protein sequence: CSVDRGGALETGELFF.